These 7 T cell receptor beta chains were all obtained from the same sample, sequenced in a study of cytomegalovirus exposure and HLA in healthy donors. The study ran its PCR with 60 Vbeta and 13 Jbeta primers. Libraries were prepared by immunoSEQ multiplex PCR; TCRdb keeps only in-frame clonotypes and omits some of them. The table includes roughly 150,000 clones, 85% detected once. The specimen was PBMCs. These receptors came from a man aged 25 to 45 in good health and CMV-seropositive.

The rearrangement joins TRBV2 to TRBJ1-1, with D possibly being TRBD1 (6 bases). The CDR3 is made up of 13 amino acids. The germline CDR1 and CDR2 sequences are SNHLY and FYNNEI. V was pared by 7 bases and J by 1 base, with 10 bases between. The CDR3 bases are TGTGCCAGCAAAGGACAGCAGAACACTGAAGCTTTCTTT. Protein sequence: CASKGQQNTEAFF.

The chain joins TRBV7-9 to TRBJ2-4; maybe TRBD2 (7 bases). The CDR3 loop spans 14 amino acids. Germline CDR1 and CDR2: SEHNR and FQNEAQ (reference sequence). The V gene lost 0 bases and the J gene lost 10 bases, with 13 bases spanning the gap. CDR3 sequence: CASSLAGGREIQYF. The CDR3 bases are TGTGCCAGCAGCTTAGCCGGGGGGCGGGAAATTCAGTACTTC.

This clone came up once. The J gene is TRBJ1-2, the V gene TRBV18, with 7 bases that match TRBD1. J was trimmed by 6 bases and V by 3 bases; bases with no gene match: 10. Germline lookup yields CDR1 KGHSH and CDR2 LQKENI. The CDR3 totals 15 residues. DNA of the CDR3: TGTGCCAGCTCACCCCAGAGGGGGCTGATCGATGGCTACACCTTC. Translating gives CASSPQRGLIDGYTF.

This clone was recorded once. The CDR3, as DNA: TGCGCCAGCAGCCAAGATCCATGGAGTAGCGGCTACGAGCAGTACTTC. As protein: CASSQDPWSSGYEQYF. The chain couples TRBV4-3 to TRBJ2-7; TRBD2 might be the D (6 bases). This CDR3 contains 16 residues. Germline V gene lookup returns CDR1 LGHNA and CDR2 YSLEER. Trimming stripped 0 bases from V and 3 bases from J, with 15 bases between.

This chain uses TRBV2 with TRBJ2-3; 7 bases line up with TRBD2. This CDR3 spans 14 amino acids. Per germline, CDR1 SNHLY and CDR2 FYNNEI. J lost 1 base, V lost 4 bases, and 2 bases had no gene match. The DNA for the CDR3 is TGTGCCAGCAGTGGTGCGGGAGGCACAGATACGCAGTATTTT. Its translation: CASSGAGGTDTQYF.

The rearrangement links TRBV19 to TRBJ2-7; a possible D gene is TRBD2 (6 bases). Germline V gives CDR1 LNHDA, CDR2 SQIVND (reference sequence). The V end was cut by 7 bases, the J end by 6 bases, with 16 bases between. This CDR3 spans 13 amino acids. CDR3 sequence (DNA): TGTGCCAGTAACATGGAGGGGAGTAGCGAGCAGTACGTC. Translated: CASNMEGSSEQYV.

V gene TRBV9 combines with J gene TRBJ2-7, with D perhaps matching TRBD2 (5 bases). The CDR3 runs to 15 residues. Germline CDR1 and CDR2: SGDLS and YYNGEE. The germline V and J ends were trimmed by 0 bases and 0 bases, with 10 bases remaining between them. CDR3 sequence reads: CASSVAPGSSYEQYF. CDR3 bases: TGTGCCAGCAGCGTAGCTCCGGGAAGCTCCTACGAGCAGTACTTC.